A single sample gave rise to the 23 T cell receptor beta chains below, sequenced in a study of blood T cell repertoires in COVID-19. The protocol was immunoSEQ multiplex PCR, while the TCRdb copy is restricted to in-frame clones and leaves out a portion. The data hold 98,000 or so clones, with about nine tenths observed a single time. Sequencing input: peripheral blood. The receptors originated from a man aged 55 to 70 with COVID-19, enrolled during active disease.

V is TRBV7-8 and J is TRBJ2-1, with 9 nucleotides matching TRBD2. CDR1 is SGHVS, CDR2 FQNEAQ, per germline. CDR3 size: 13 residues. V shed 1 base and J 14 bases; nucleotides not matched to a gene: 6. CDR3 sequence reads: CASSLELAGREFF. The CDR3 DNA sequence: TGTGCCAGCAGCTTAGAGCTAGCGGGACGTGAGTTCTTC.

The chain joins TRBV5-5 to TRBJ1-2, with 8 bases lining up with TRBD1. After removal of 2 bases from V and 6 bases from J, the junction contained 3 bases not matched to a gene. The CDR3 runs 13 residues. CDR1 is SGHKS, CDR2 YYEKEE, per germline (reference sequence). In DNA, the CDR3 is TGTGCCAGCAGCTTTCAGGGGGCGAATGGCTACACCTTC. This encodes CASSFQGANGYTF.

The J gene is TRBJ2-5, the V gene TRBV9; 9 bases match TRBD1. This CDR3 spans 15 amino acids. Trimming removed 1 base from V and 2 bases from J; junction bases left unmatched: 3. Germline V gene data show CDR1 as SGDLS and CDR2 as YYNGEE. The CDR3 DNA reads TGTGCCAGCAGCGTATGGGGGACAGGGCAAGAGACCCAGTACTTC. Amino acid sequence: CASSVWGTGQETQYF.

The J gene is TRBJ1-6, the V gene TRBV7-2; 8 nucleotides match TRBD1. The CDR3 covers 15 residues. The germline gives CDR1 SGHTA, CDR2 FQGNSA. The J segment lost 10 bases and the V segment lost 1 base, leaving 6 bases of the junction unmatched. For the CDR3, the DNA is TGTGCCAGCAGCTTAGATCCAGGGGGCTCCTCACCCCTCCACTTT. As protein: CASSLDPGGSSPLHF.

This sequence joins TRBV19 and TRBJ1-5; 12 bases match TRBD1. The CDR3 runs to 15 residues. The ends lost 6 bases at V and 6 bases at J; junction bases unmatched: 6. CDR1 and CDR2 (germline): LNHDA, SQIVND (reference sequence). CDR3 protein: CASSKGTGGSQPQHF. CDR3 DNA: TGTGCCAGTAGCAAGGGGACAGGGGGCAGTCAGCCCCAGCATTTT.

In DNA, the CDR3 is TGTGCCAGCAGTTTACCACGGGACTTCTTTGGACGGAGCTATGGCTACACCTTC. Its translation: CASSLPRDFFGRSYGYTF. The chain has TRBV28 and TRBJ1-2; TRBD1 is a possible D gene (5 bases). Trimming took off 2 bases at V and 4 bases at J, with 23 bases between the two ends. The germline V gene has CDR1 MDHEN and CDR2 SYDVKM. The CDR3 totals 18 residues.

The gene calls are TRBV7-3 and TRBJ2-1; 9 bases align to TRBD1. V shed 6 bases, J shed 4 bases, and the junction held 7 bases outside the gene matches. This CDR3 is built from 15 residues. Germline V gene data show CDR1 as SGHTA and CDR2 as FQGTGA. CDR3 loop: CASRLDRGLYNEQFF. The CDR3 nucleotides are TGTGCCAGCAGGTTGGACAGGGGACTATACAATGAGCAGTTCTTC.

The V gene is TRBV5-4, the J gene TRBJ1-4; TRBD1 agrees at 8 bases. The trim removed 2 bases at V and 8 bases at J, leaving 11 bases unmatched. The CDR3 covers 16 residues. From germline, CDR1 is SGHNT and CDR2 YYREEE (reference sequence). CDR3 residues: CASSLEQTGAREKLFF. The CDR3 DNA follows: TGTGCCAGCAGCTTAGAGCAGACAGGGGCGCGGGAAAAACTGTTTTTT.

The chain carries TRBV18 and TRBJ2-1, with TRBD2 matching over 9 bases. This CDR3 has 14 residues. Germline CDR1 KGHSH, CDR2 LQKENI. The ends lost 3 bases at V and 10 bases at J; junction bases unmatched: 7. The CDR3 DNA is TGTGCCAGCTCACCGGGGCCTAGCGGGAACGAGCAGTTCTTC. Translation gives CASSPGPSGNEQFF.

The chain uses TRBV9 and TRBJ2-3, with D tentatively TRBD1 (6 bases). V lost 0 bases and J lost 3, with 14 bases in between. CDR3 length equals 16 residues. CDR1 and CDR2 (germline): SGDLS, YYNGEE. The CDR3 DNA reads TGTGCCAGCAGCGTAGAGGGCAGAGGGGGAACAGATACGCAGTATTTT. Translated: CASSVEGRGGTDTQYF.

The chain couples TRBV10-2 to TRBJ1-6; 9 positions match TRBD1. V lost 6 bases to trimming and J lost 10 bases; unmatched junction nucleotides: 4. The CDR3 has 13 residues. Germline-derived CDR1 and CDR2 are WSHSY and SAAADI. The CDR3 loop reads CASREDRGSPLHF. CDR3 DNA: TGCGCCAGCAGAGAGGACAGGGGATCACCCCTCCACTTT.

In its sample, this clone was seen once. The chain links TRBV19 to TRBJ2-1, with 14 positions matching TRBD2. The germline V gene encodes CDR1 LNHDA and CDR2 SQIVND (reference sequence). The ends lost 7 bases at V and 9 bases at J; junction bases unmatched: 5. There are 14 residues in the CDR3. The CDR3 DNA is TGTGCCAGTAACGGACTAGCGGGAGGTGGTGAGCAGTTCTTC. It encodes CASNGLAGGGEQFF.

This clone has only one observation. The J gene is TRBJ2-1, the V gene TRBV3-1 (or the pseudogene TRBV3-2); 9 nucleotides agree with TRBD2. V was pared by 0 bases and J by 0 bases, with 9 bases of the junction left unmatched. The CDR3 sequence is 19 residues long. Germline V gene data show CDR1 as LGHDT and CDR2 as YNNKEL (reference sequence). The CDR3 DNA reads as TGTGCCAGCAGCCAAGATCTCTGGCTAGCGGGGTCCTCCTACAATGAGCAGTTCTTC. This encodes CASSQDLWLAGSSYNEQFF.

This clone was seen a single time. V usage is TRBV5-1 and J usage is TRBJ2-7, with TRBD2 identical over 7 bases. Germline V lookup: CDR1 SGHRS, CDR2 YFSETQ. This CDR3 has 15 amino acids. Trimming cost V 5 bases and J 1 base; bases outside gene matches: 9. This CDR3 reads CASSSLADASYEQYF. The CDR3 DNA follows: TGCGCCAGCAGTAGTCTAGCGGATGCATCCTACGAGCAGTACTTC. Filled out from reference TRBV5-1 and TRBJ2-7, the complete variable domain reads KAGVTQTPRYLIKTRGQQVTLSCSPISGHRSVSWYQQTPGQGLQFLFEYFSETQRNKGNFPGRFSGRQFSNSRSEMNVSTLELGDSALYLCASSSLADASYEQYFGPGTRLTVT.

V gene TRBV6-5 combines with J gene TRBJ1-1, with a possible D match to TRBD1 (5 bases). This CDR3 spans 14 amino acids. V shed 6 bases and J shed 4 bases, with 15 bases lying between them. CDR1 and CDR2 (germline): MNHEY, SVGAGI. As DNA, the CDR3 is TGTGCCAGCAGGCCCACCTTCGGGGGCACTGAAGCTTTCTTT. Its translation is CASRPTFGGTEAFF.

The gene calls are TRBV6-5 and TRBJ1-1, with TRBD1 matching over 7 bases. In germline, CDR1 is MNHEY, CDR2 SVGAGI. The CDR3 loop spans 14 amino acids. With 11 bases clipped from V and 3 bases from J, the junction kept 12 bases outside the gene matches. The DNA of the CDR3 is TGTGCCGGAGCCGAAACAGGGGCGTACACTGAAGCTTTCTTT. Residues: CAGAETGAYTEAFF.

This chain links TRBV5-1 with TRBJ2-3; D is possibly TRBD2 (5 bases). CDR1 and CDR2 from the germline V gene are SGHRS and YFSETQ. CDR3 length: 14 amino acids. V lost 0 bases and J lost 0, with 5 bases in between. Here the CDR3 reads CASSLERSTDTQYF. In DNA, the CDR3 is TGCGCCAGCAGCTTGGAGCGGAGCACAGATACGCAGTATTTT.

The DNA of the CDR3 is TGCAGTGCCAGTCCGGGACTAGCGGGAGGCCCCGACTACGAGCAGTACTTC. Protein product: CSASPGLAGGPDYEQYF. The chain is built from TRBV20-1 and TRBJ2-7; 15 nucleotides align to TRBD2. Germline V CDR1 and CDR2: DFQATT, SNEGSKA (reference sequence). This CDR3 contains 17 residues. J lost 3 bases, V lost 6 bases, and 12 bases had no gene match.

The DNA of the CDR3 is TGTGCCAGCTCAACGGGACAGAATTACGAGCAGTACTTC. Translation: CASSTGQNYEQYF. The V and J genes are TRBV18 and TRBJ2-7, with 7 positions matching TRBD1. Germline CDR1 reads KGHSH; CDR2 reads LQKENI. J lost 4 bases, V lost 5 bases, and 5 bases had no gene match. The CDR3 totals 13 residues.

This clone was counted a single time. The genes are TRBV19 and TRBJ1-5; tentative D call: TRBD1 (5 bases). With 5 bases removed from V and 4 bases from J, the gap between germline ends came to 15 bases. Germline CDR1 reads LNHDA; CDR2 reads SQIVND (reference sequence). This CDR3 has 15 amino acids. The CDR3 reads CASSQLGLLNQPQHF. For the CDR3, the DNA is TGTGCCAGTAGTCAACTGGGACTTCTTAATCAGCCCCAGCATTTT.

The CDR3 DNA reads TGTGCCAGCAGCCAACAGGGGACAGGGGAGCTTAATGAGCAGTTCTTC. Protein product: CASSQQGTGELNEQFF. V gene TRBV3-1 (or the pseudogene TRBV3-2) combines with J gene TRBJ2-1; 10 positions agree with TRBD1. CDR1 and CDR2 (germline): LGHDT, YNNKEL (reference sequence). Trimming cost V 2 bases and J 7 bases; bases outside gene matches: 8. This CDR3 region has 16 residues.

The chain links TRBV19 to TRBJ1-5, with D tentatively TRBD1 (6 bases). This CDR3 comprises 15 residues. Germline CDR1 and CDR2: LNHDA and SQIVND (reference sequence). The V end lost 1 base, the J end lost 2 bases, and 9 bases lay between the germline ends. CDR3 nucleotide sequence: TGTGCCAGTAGTATAGGACAGGTCGGCAATCAGCCCCAGCATTTT. Its protein is CASSIGQVGNQPQHF. Combining the CDR3 with reference TRBV19 and TRBJ1-5 gives the whole variable domain DGGITQSPKYLFRKEGQNVTLSCEQNLNHDAMYWYRQDPGQGLRLIYYSQIVNDFQKGDIAEGYSVSREKKESFPLTVTSAQKNPTAFYLCASSIGQVGNQPQHFGDGTRLSIL.

The chain carries TRBV4-3 and TRBJ2-2; 7 bases are a match to TRBD2. The CDR3 spans 17 residues. Germline V gene data show CDR1 as LGHNA and CDR2 as YSLEER. V gave up 0 bases and J gave up 4 bases; unmatched junction bases: 8. The CDR3 coding sequence is TGCGCCAGCAGCCAAGATAAGGGAGGGCCAGGCACCGGGGAGCTGTTTTTT. The encoded protein is CASSQDKGGPGTGELFF.